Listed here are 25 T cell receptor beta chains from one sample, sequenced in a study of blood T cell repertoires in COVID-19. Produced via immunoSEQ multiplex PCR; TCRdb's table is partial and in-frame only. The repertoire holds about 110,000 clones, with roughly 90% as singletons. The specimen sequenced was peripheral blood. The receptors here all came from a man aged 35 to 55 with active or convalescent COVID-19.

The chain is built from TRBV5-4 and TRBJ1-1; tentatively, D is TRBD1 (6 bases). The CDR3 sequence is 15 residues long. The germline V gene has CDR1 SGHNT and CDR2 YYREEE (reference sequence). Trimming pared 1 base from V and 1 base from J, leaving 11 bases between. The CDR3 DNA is TGTGCCAGCAGCTTGAGGGGACAAAAGAACACTGAAGCTTTCTTT. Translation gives CASSLRGQKNTEAFF.

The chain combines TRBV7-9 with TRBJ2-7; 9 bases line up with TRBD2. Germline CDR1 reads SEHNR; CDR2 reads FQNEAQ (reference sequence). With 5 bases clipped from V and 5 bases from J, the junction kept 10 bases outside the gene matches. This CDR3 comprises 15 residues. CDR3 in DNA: TGTGCCAGCAGCCCGGTAGCGGGAGTGGTCGACGAGCAGTACTTC. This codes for CASSPVAGVVDEQYF.

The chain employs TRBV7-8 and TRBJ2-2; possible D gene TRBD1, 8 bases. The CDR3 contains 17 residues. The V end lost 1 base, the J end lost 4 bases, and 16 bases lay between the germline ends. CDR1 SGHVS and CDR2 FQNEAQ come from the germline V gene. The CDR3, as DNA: TGTGCCAGCAGCTTAGATTGGTACAGGGGGGGCACCGGGGAGCTGTTTTTT. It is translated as CASSLDWYRGGTGELFF.

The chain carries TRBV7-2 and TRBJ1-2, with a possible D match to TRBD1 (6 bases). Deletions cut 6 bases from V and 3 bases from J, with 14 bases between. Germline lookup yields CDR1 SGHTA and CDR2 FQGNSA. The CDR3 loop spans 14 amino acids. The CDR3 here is CASRLDSSYYGYTF. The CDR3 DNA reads TGTGCCAGCAGACTGGACAGTAGTTACTATGGCTACACCTTC.

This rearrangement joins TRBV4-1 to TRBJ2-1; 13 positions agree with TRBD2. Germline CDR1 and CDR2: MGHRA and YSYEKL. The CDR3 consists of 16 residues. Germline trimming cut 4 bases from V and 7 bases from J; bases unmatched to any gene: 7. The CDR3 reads CASSLLETSGRNEQFF. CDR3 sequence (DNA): TGCGCCAGCAGCCTACTAGAGACTAGCGGGAGGAATGAGCAGTTCTTC.

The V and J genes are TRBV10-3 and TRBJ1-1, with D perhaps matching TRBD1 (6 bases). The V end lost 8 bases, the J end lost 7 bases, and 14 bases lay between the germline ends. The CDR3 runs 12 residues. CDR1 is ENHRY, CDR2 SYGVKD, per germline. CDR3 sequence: CAIRGQTNEAFF. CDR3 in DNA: TGTGCCATCCGCGGACAGACCAATGAAGCTTTCTTT.

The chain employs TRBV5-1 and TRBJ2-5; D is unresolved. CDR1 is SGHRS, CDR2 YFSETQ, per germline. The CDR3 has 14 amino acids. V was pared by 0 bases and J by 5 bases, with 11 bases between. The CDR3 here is CASSLAGTGETQYF. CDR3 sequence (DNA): TGCGCCAGCAGCTTGGCCGGAACCGGGGAGACCCAGTACTTC.

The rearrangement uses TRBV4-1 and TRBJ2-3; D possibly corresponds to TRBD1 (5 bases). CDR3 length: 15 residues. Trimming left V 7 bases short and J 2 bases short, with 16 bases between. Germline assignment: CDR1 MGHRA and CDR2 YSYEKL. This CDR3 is CASTLKGQVTDTQYF. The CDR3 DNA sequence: TGCGCCAGCACCCTAAAGGGGCAGGTCACAGATACGCAGTATTTT.

In nucleotides, the CDR3 is TGTGCCAGCAGTCGGACAGGGAATGGCAATCAGCCCCAGCATTTT. Amino acid sequence: CASSRTGNGNQPQHF. The chain is built from TRBV6-5 and TRBJ1-5, with 8 bases identical to TRBD1. The germline gives CDR1 MNHEY, CDR2 SVGAGI. This CDR3 region has 15 residues. V lost 5 bases, J lost 2 bases, and 5 bases stayed unmatched.

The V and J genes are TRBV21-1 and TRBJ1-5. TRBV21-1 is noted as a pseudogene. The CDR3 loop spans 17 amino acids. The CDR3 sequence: CAQRGGMAWGCNQPQHF. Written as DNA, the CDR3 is TGTGCCCAAAGGGGGGGAATGGCGTGGGGTTGCAATCAGCCCCAGCATTTT.

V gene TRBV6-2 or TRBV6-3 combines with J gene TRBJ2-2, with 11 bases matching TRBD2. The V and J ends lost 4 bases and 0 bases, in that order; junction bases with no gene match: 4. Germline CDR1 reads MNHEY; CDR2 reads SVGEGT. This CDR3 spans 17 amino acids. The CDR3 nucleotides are TGTGCCAGCAGTTCCCTAGCGGGAGGTGCGAACACCGGGGAGCTGTTTTTT. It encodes CASSSLAGGANTGELFF.

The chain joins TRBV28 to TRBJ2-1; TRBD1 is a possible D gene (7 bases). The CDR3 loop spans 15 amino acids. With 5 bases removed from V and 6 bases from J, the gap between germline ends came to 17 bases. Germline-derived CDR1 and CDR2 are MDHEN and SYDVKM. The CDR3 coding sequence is TGTGCCAGCAGTCGGGATCGACAGGGAGGCAATGAGCAGTTCTTC. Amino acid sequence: CASSRDRQGGNEQFF.

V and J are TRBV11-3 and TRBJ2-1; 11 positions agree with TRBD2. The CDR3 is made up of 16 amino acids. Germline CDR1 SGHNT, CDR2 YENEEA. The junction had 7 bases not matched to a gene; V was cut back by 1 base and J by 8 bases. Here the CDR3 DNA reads TGTGCCAGCAGCTTAGTACTAGCGGGAGATCACGATGAGCAGTTCTTC. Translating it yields CASSLVLAGDHDEQFF. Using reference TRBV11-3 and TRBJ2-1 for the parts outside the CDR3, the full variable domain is EAGVVQSPRYKIIEKKQPVAFWCNPISGHNTLYWYLQNLGQGPELLIRYENEEAVDDSQLPKDRFSAERLKGVDSTLKIQPAELGDSAVYLCASSLVLAGDHDEQFFGPGTRLTVL.

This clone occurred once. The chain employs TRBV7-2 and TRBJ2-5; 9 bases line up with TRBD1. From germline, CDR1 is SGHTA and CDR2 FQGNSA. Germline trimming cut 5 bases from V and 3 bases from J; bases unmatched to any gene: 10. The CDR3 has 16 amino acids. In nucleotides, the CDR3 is TGTGCCAGCAGCCCTCCCGTGGGACAGGGTAAAGAGACCCAGTACTTC. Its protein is CASSPPVGQGKETQYF.

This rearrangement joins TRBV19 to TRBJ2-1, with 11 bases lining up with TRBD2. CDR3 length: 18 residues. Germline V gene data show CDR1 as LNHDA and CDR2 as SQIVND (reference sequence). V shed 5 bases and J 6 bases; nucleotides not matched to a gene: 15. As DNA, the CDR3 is TGTGCCAGTAGTGCCGCCAGTTTACTAGCGGGAGCACCCAATGAGCAGTTCTTC. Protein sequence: CASSAASLLAGAPNEQFF.

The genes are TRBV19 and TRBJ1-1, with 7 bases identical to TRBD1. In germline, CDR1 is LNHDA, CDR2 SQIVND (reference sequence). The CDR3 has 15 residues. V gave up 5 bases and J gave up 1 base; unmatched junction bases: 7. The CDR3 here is CASSVGTARNTEAFF. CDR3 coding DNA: TGTGCCAGTAGTGTCGGGACAGCTCGGAACACTGAAGCTTTCTTT.

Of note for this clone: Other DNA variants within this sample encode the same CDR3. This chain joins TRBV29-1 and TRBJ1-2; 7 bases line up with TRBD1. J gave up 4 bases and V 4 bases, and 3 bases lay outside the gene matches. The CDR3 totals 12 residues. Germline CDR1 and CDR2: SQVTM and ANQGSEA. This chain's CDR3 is CSVGGGGYGYTF. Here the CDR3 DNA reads TGCAGCGTTGGAGGGGGCGGCTATGGCTACACCTTC.

The CDR3 coding sequence is TGTGCCAGCAGCAAATGCCTACCTCCGGGGGACAGGGGTGATGAGCAGTTCTTC. Translating gives CASSKCLPPGDRGDEQFF. The gene calls are TRBV21-1 and TRBJ2-1; the D call TRBD1 from the table was never checked on the DNA. TRBV21-1 is termed a pseudogene. CDR3 length: 18 residues.

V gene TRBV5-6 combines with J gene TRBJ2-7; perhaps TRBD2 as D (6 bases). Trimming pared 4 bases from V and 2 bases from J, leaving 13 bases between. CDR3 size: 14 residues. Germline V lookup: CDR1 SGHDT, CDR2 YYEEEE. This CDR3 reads CASSPLTRPYEQYF. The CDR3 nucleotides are TGTGCCAGCAGCCCTCTGACTAGACCCTACGAGCAGTACTTC.

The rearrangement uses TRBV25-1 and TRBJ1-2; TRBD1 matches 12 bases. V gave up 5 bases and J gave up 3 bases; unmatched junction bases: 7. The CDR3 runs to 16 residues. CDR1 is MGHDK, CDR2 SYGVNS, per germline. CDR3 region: CASSMEGTGGDYGYTF. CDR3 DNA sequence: TGTGCCAGCAGTATGGAGGGGACAGGGGGCGACTATGGCTACACCTTC.

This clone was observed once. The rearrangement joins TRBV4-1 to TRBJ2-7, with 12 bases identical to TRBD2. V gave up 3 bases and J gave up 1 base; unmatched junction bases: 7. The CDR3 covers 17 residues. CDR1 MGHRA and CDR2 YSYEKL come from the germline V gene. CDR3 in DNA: TGCGCCAGCAGCCATCTAGCGGGAGGGCCTAAGTCCTACGAGCAGTACTTC. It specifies CASSHLAGGPKSYEQYF.

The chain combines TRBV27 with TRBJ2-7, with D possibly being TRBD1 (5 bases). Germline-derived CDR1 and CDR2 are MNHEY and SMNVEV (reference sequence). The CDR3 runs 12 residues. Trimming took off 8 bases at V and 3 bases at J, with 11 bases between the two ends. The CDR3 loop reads CASGNDSYEQYF. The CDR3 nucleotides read TGTGCCAGCGGGAATGACAGCTACGAGCAGTACTTC.

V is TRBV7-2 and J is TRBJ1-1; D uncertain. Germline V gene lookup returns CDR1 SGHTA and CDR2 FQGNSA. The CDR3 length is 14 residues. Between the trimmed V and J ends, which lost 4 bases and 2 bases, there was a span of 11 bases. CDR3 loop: CASSSRGSNTEAFF. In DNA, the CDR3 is TGTGCCAGCAGCTCCCGAGGGAGCAACACTGAAGCTTTCTTT.

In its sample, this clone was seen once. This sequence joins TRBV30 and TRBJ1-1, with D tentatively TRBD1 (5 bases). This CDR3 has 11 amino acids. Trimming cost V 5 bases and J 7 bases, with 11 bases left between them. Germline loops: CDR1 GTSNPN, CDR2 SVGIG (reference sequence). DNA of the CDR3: TGTGCCTGGGCAGGGTTCGGTGAAGCTTTCTTT. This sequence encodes CAWAGFGEAFF.

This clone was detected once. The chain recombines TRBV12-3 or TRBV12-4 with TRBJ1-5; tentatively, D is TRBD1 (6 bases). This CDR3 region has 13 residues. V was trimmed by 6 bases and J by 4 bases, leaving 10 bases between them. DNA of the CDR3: TGTGCCAGCAGGCGTACAGGGAATCAGCCCCAGCATTTT. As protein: CASRRTGNQPQHF.